What follows is one TCR beta chain and its context. The target of this receptor is not known. Qualities for individual bases were not recorded, and no much larger clone is one base off. The data are from a study of beta chain features in type 1 diabetes (dated 2018 in TCRdb). About the investigation overall: Patients and healthy donors did not differ in mean age, gender distribution, total cell number or subset yield. Regulatory and stem cell-like memory subsets were obtained from only 8 patients and roughly eight healthy donors, while naive and central memory subsets were obtained from all 30 or so donors. A total of 90 million to 120 million sorted cells were examined across all samples, and a strong correlation was observed between cell number per subset and RNA yield. The study compared TCRB repertoires of sorted circulating CD4+ T cell subsets between recently diagnosed type 1 diabetes patients and matched healthy donors. Overall results and qualifications from the work: Because cDNA was sequenced instead of genomic DNA, activated cells with high expression could be over-represented, although the groups did not differ in activation or CD3 levels. Because small numbers of individuals were included in the HLA sub-analyses, any influence of HLA type on TCRB rearrangement was left unresolved. Type 1 diabetes patients showed a moderate but significant shortening of TCRB CDR3 length in all four CD4+ subsets. PCR might favor shorter templates, but patient and control samples were amplified and corrected together, so any skew would affect both groups equally. At VDJ recombination sites, type 1 diabetes patients had fewer insertions and more deleted nucleotides, which implies abnormalities in thymic rearrangement. Naive, central memory and regulatory TCRB repertoires appeared more similar among patients than among healthy donors.

The High Capacity cDNA Reverse Transcription Kit was used to reverse transcribe all of the isolated RNA, meaning that expressed TCRB transcripts were what got sequenced. Deep immunoSEQ sequencing was applied to naive, central memory and regulatory T cell samples, giving an average of about 3.57 million total reads per sample. Sorted cells were lysed in RLT buffer and RNA was extracted with DNase-treated RNeasy Micro or Mini kits, depending on cell number. Each cell subset was processed separately to prevent cross-contamination, with patient and healthy donor samples processed together. The immunoSEQ multiplex PCR was used to amplify TCRB sequences from cDNA, yielding 87-bp fragments that span the CDR3 region. The amplicons were sequenced using the Illumina HiSeq platform. On the study's bioinformatics: Synthetic template baselines were used to correct PCR bias computationally, reads within Hamming distance 2 were collapsed together, and singletons that could not be merged were discarded. By aligning reads against IMGT, V, D and J genes, CDR3 length, and insertions or deletions at six rearrangement sites were assigned. Within each subset, clonotype counts were normalized to sorted cell number, and only after that were true diversity and Gini coefficients computed with the tcR R package. Repertoire sharing was quantified using the overlap coefficient calculated on TCRB nucleotide sequences. TCRdb limited this immuneACCESS table to in-frame rearrangements with V and J called. A share of clones is missing; checked studies link under half to unresolved V genes, and the rest is unexplained. Clone size and V and J calls were adopted from that table, with D and trimming inferred from the DNA. The sample table lists 150,000 to 200,000 clones, approximately 13% of them with a count of one. The ten most abundant clones make up 0.6% to 0.8% of the sample.

Each donor gave one peripheral blood draw, averaging roughly 100 mL, which was collected into heparinised tubes. A BD FACSAria II was used to sort naive, central memory, regulatory and stem cell-like memory CD4+ T cells with a panel that included CD45RO, CCR7, CD25, CD127, CD95 and CD27. A purity above 95% was achieved for all sorted populations. PBMCs were isolated immediately by Lymphoprep density gradient centrifugation and stained directly without culture. To minimize batch effects, samples were stained and sorted in pairs, one healthy donor with one patient per experiment. Sequenced: central memory CD4+ T cells from blood. This receptor was identified in a woman aged 18 to 35 in good health.

CDR3 sequence: CASSRHQYEQYF. The sequence in DNA is TGTGCCAGCAGTCGTCACCAGTACGAGCAGTACTTC. Recombination joined TRBV5-5 with TRBJ2-7; the D gene cannot be resolved reliably. The CDR3 spans 12 residues, from the cysteine through the phenylalanine. Only the CDR3 part of the read is kept: 36 bases, read in frame from the first base. The germline V gene (reference sequence) sets CDR1 to SGHKS and CDR2 to YYEKEE. V is pared back by 5 bases and J by 4 bases, with 10 bases lying between the germline termini.